This entry concerns a single T cell receptor beta chain. The antigen is not known. Losses at the gene ends were 5 bases for V and 8 bases for J; bases not matched to a gene: 3. The CDR3 spans 13 residues. Germline CDR1 DFQATT, CDR2 SNEGSKA (reference sequence). These data originate in a study of T cell repertoires in cytomegalovirus infection. TCRdb passed the reads through MiXCR, listing each CDR3 protein once. The table has about 700,000 distinct CDR3 sequences, around 31% seen once. This sequence joins TRBV20-1 and TRBJ1-6; 10 nucleotides agree with TRBD1. The sample here was cultured PBMCs, taken from culture after CMV antigen stimulation. The clonotype comes from a human donor in good health (CMV status not recorded). Some clones in this sample may be carry-over from other donors' samples. CDR3 coding DNA: TGCAGTGCTGTGGGGACAGGGGATTCACCCCTCCACTTT. It encodes CSAVGTGDSPLHF.